The 11 T cell receptor beta chains below were found in one sample sequenced in a study of human T cells and chemical hapten exposure. The time point: patch test 1, 2 weeks after DPC sensitization. The treatment was: therapeutic diphenylcyclopropenone sensitization with weekly scalp DPC. TCRdb reprocessed the RACE reads with MiXCR, giving one entry per CDR3 protein. Among roughly 380,000 distinct CDR3 sequences listed, around 5% were seen once. Here the sequenced sample was whole blood, taken in connection with sensitization to the hapten diphenylcyclopropenone (DPC). All receptors come from a woman aged 45-60 years with alopecia areata. Some clones in this sample may be carry-over from other donors' samples.

V gene TRBV3-1 combines with J gene TRBJ2-2, with D perhaps TRBD2 (5 bases). The ends were cut back, 5 bases at V and 1 base at J, with 14 bases in the middle. The CDR3 extends over 16 amino acids. CDR1 and CDR2 from the germline V gene are LGHDT and YNNKEL (reference sequence). CDR3 residues: CASSGWGAVNTGELFF. In nucleotides, the CDR3 is TGTGCCAGCAGCGGCTGGGGAGCGGTGAACACCGGGGAGCTGTTTTTT.

This clonotype was detected ten times or more. This sequence joins TRBV5-5 and TRBJ2-4, with a possible D match to TRBD2 (5 bases). CDR3 length: 17 amino acids. Per the germline V gene, CDR1 is SGHKS and CDR2 is YYEKEE (reference sequence). V gave up 2 bases and J gave up 3 bases, with 18 bases separating them. This chain's CDR3 is CASSLSAVGGLKNIQYF. In DNA form, the CDR3 reads TGTGCCAGCAGCTTAAGTGCAGTAGGAGGCCTCAAAAACATTCAGTACTTC.

This clonotype was seen repeatedly, ten times or more. CDR3 coding DNA: TGCAGCGCTAGGGGTAATGAGCAGTTCTTC. Its protein product is CSARGNEQFF. The J gene is TRBJ2-1, the V gene TRBV29-1; D may be TRBD1 (5 bases). The CDR3 totals 10 residues. Germline V gene data show CDR1 as SQVTM and CDR2 as ANQGSEA. V was clipped by 7 bases and J by 7 bases, with 8 bases between them.

The rearrangement joins TRBV7-9 to TRBJ2-3, with TRBD1 matching 7 bases. This CDR3 is built from 16 residues. Trimming cost V 5 bases and J 1 base; bases outside gene matches: 9. The germline V gene has CDR1 SEHNR and CDR2 FQNEAQ (reference sequence). This CDR3 reads CASSRSGTVGTDTQYF. The CDR3 nucleotides read TGTGCCAGCAGCCGATCGGGGACAGTAGGCACAGATACGCAGTATTTT.

This clonotype was seen many times. The chain has TRBV19 and TRBJ1-5; D may be TRBD1 (6 bases). Germline assignment: CDR1 LNHDA and CDR2 SQIVND (reference sequence). The CDR3 extends over 14 amino acids. The V and J ends lost 3 bases and 8 bases respectively, with 14 bases between them. CDR3: CASSMAGAREPQHF. CDR3 coding DNA: TGTGCCAGTAGTATGGCAGGGGCTAGGGAGCCCCAGCATTTT.

This clonotype was seen many times. The chain carries TRBV7-3 and TRBJ1-6; 7 bases fit TRBD1. The germline CDR1 and CDR2 sequences are SGHTA and FQGTGA. The length of the CDR3 is 15 residues. The trim removed 0 bases at V and 10 bases at J, leaving 6 bases unmatched. CDR3 bases: TGTGCCAGCAGCTTAACGACAGGGTTAGGATCACCCCTCCACTTT. This codes for CASSLTTGLGSPLHF.

At least ten counts were recorded for this clonotype. The chain links TRBV13 to TRBJ1-1; the match to TRBD1 covers 7 bases. CDR1 and CDR2 (germline): PRHDT, FYEKMQ (reference sequence). Trimming cost V 5 bases and J 1 base; bases outside gene matches: 13. This CDR3 is 17 amino acids long. CDR3: CASSPGIPGTENTEAFF. CDR3 coding DNA: TGTGCCAGCAGCCCCGGTATTCCCGGGACAGAGAACACTGAAGCTTTCTTT.

On this clonotype: A much larger clone lies one base from this, so it may be a read error. The CDR3 end shows no conserved phenylalanine or tryptophan, and so a read error is likely. The chain links TRBV10-1 to TRBJ2-7, with 10 bases matching TRBD1. This CDR3 is built from 14 residues. J was trimmed by 5 bases and V by 7 bases; bases with no gene match: 8. From germline, CDR1 is WNHNN and CDR2 SYGVQD (reference sequence). The CDR3 region has the DNA TGCGCCAGCAATGATGCCGGGACAGGGGACGAGCAGTACTCC. The encoded protein is CASNDAGTGDEQYS.

This clonotype was found a few times. The chain is built from TRBV5-5 and TRBJ1-2; 7 bases are shared with TRBD1. The CDR3 is 17 residues long. From germline, CDR1 is SGHKS and CDR2 YYEKEE (reference sequence). The J segment lost 6 bases and the V segment lost 3 bases, leaving 17 bases of the junction unmatched. CDR3 region: CASSSLETGPREHGYTF. CDR3 bases: TGTGCCAGCAGCTCCTTAGAGACAGGGCCGCGCGAGCATGGCTACACCTTC.

Ten or more counts support this clonotype. The genes are TRBV10-3 and TRBJ2-5; D is perhaps TRBD2 (5 bases). Trimming left V 11 bases short and J 1 base short, with 11 bases between. The V gene's germline CDR1 is ENHRY and CDR2 SYGVKD. This CDR3 is built from 12 residues. DNA for the CDR3: TGTGCCGCGGGCCCGGGCCAAGAGACCCAGTACTTC. Translation: CAAGPGQETQYF.

This clonotype was recorded many times. The rearrangement links TRBV27 to TRBJ2-2; a possible D gene is TRBD2 (5 bases). CDR3 length equals 15 residues. Germline V gives CDR1 MNHEY, CDR2 SMNVEV (reference sequence). Deletions cut 6 bases from V and 4 bases from J, with 15 bases between. CDR3 loop: CASSPPPAGTGELFF. CDR3 in DNA: TGTGCCAGCAGCCCCCCACCGGCGGGCACCGGGGAGCTGTTTTTT.